This TCR beta chain was identified during a study of blood T cell repertoires in COVID-19. Whole-study context: Italy, Spain and the United States were the sources of the convalescent and acute COVID-19 samples. PBMCs, B-cell-depleted T cells, or T cells provided the cDNA or gDNA that made up the material.

Germline CDR1 reads GTSNPN; CDR2 reads SVGIG (reference sequence). This CDR3 contains 13 residues. The V gene lost 3 bases and the J gene lost 9 bases, with 12 bases spanning the gap. In the authors' methods: Reference gene primer amplification gave nucleated cell count estimates. TCRdb's table, derived via immunoSEQ multiplex PCR, lists solely in-frame clones and lacks some. The DNA gave D and trimming, while V, J and clone size come from that table. The top ten hold 17% of the sample, which has around 180,000 clones, 79% seen once. Sequencing used peripheral blood. This chain uses TRBV30 with TRBJ1-6; no definite D call. The clonotype was recovered from a man aged 55 to 70 with active or convalescent COVID-19. The DNA of the CDR3 is TGTGCCTGGAGCGGAGACCTCGGTTCACCCCTCCACTTT. This gives the protein CAWSGDLGSPLHF. Together with reference TRBV30 and TRBJ1-6, the CDR3 gives the full variable domain: SQTIHQWPATLVQPVGSPLSLECTVEGTSNPNLYWYRQAAGRGLQLLFYSVGIGQISSEVPQNLSASRPQDRQFILSSKKLLLSDSGFYLCAWSGDLGSPLHFGNGTRLTVT.